This T cell receptor (beta chain) originates from a study of blood T cell repertoires in COVID-19. Study as a whole: The United States, Italy and Spain supplied acute and convalescent COVID-19 samples. Sources were T cells, B-cell-depleted T cells, or PBMCs; the material itself was cDNA or gDNA.

Per the original data handling: Researchers report that nucleated cell counts were estimated from reference gene primer amplification. Measured with immunoSEQ multiplex PCR; TCRdb has only the in-frame clones, and not every one. V, J and clone size reflect that table, while D and trimming were determined from the DNA. The table lists about 48,000 clones, 80% to 90% of them singletons. The CDR3 sequence is 14 residues long. The germline CDR1 and CDR2 sequences are LGHDT and YNNKEL (reference sequence). The V end lost 2 bases, the J end lost 9 bases, and 11 bases lay between the germline ends. The V gene is TRBV3-1 (or the pseudogene TRBV3-2), the J gene TRBJ1-6; possibly TRBD1 for D (5 bases). The sequencing sample was made of peripheral blood. The clonotype was recovered from a woman over 75 with acute or convalescent COVID-19. The CDR3 DNA follows: TGTGCCAGCAGCCAACCTAGGAGGGGTTCACCCCTCCACTTT. Residues: CASSQPRRGSPLHF.